This TCR beta chain was sequenced in a study of OX40 agonist ivuxolimab in advanced cancers. Autoimmune disease history or systemic immunosuppression meant exclusion. The CDR3 is 13 residues long. Trimming took off 4 bases at V and 5 bases at J, with 10 bases between the two ends. CDR1 MNHEY and CDR2 SVGAGI come from the germline V gene. This clone appeared once. Its specificity is unknown. Overall study findings and caveats: A proportion of nonresponders additionally exhibited low normalized T-cell clonal expansion.

Assay used: immunoSEQ multiplex PCR; TCRdb lists only in-frame clones, some missing. The table includes about 17,000 clones, about 88% detected once. This receptor was obtained from an adult with an advanced solid tumor such as melanoma, head and neck, liver or kidney cancer. The sequencing here drew on CD4+ or CD8+ T cells sorted from blood, taken in a trial of the OX40 agonist ivuxolimab. The chain combines TRBV6-5 with TRBJ2-3; D might be TRBD2 (6 bases). The CDR3 DNA reads as TGTGCCAGCAGTTGGAGGGATGGAGATACGCAGTATTTT. Its protein product is CASSWRDGDTQYF.